The present TCR beta chain was sequenced within a study of patients and donors after allogeneic stem cell transplantation (dated by TCRdb to about 2020). Library creation used RT-PCR. The run used a NextSeq 550. TCRdb reprocessing: public reads trimmed at Q25 with fastp, clones called with MiXCR, in-frame beta chains kept. Under each unique CDR3 protein, matching rows form one entry showing the most common genes and DNA. Counted in this sample were about 410,000 distinct CDR3 sequences; about a sixth of them appeared once. The ten largest clones represent 7% to 7.5% of the sample. A distance of 16 bases separates the germline ends of V and J, which lose 3 bases and 1 base respectively. The germline V gene (reference sequence) sets CDR1 to DFQATT and CDR2 to SNEGSKA. The CDR3 has 15 amino acids, counting the end cysteine and phenylalanine. CDR3 DNA is the only sequence kept; it has 45 bases, read in frame from the first base.

A word on this clonotype: There is no known antigen for this receptor. Per-base qualities were not stored, and no clone one base away is much larger.

The chain is made from TRBV20-1 and TRBJ2-7; a weak D assignment points to TRBD1 (6 bases agree). This sequence was found in a human donor who was either an allogeneic HSCT recipient or a stem cell or donor lymphocyte infusion donor (not recorded which). It is not recorded whose cells these are; they may come from a transplant donor. The sample consisted of blood, either unsorted or a sorted T cell fraction (not recorded which). The DNA sequence reads TGCAGTGCTAGGGACTTTATCAGGGGATCCTACGAGCAGTACTTC. The translation is CSARDFIRGSYEQYF.